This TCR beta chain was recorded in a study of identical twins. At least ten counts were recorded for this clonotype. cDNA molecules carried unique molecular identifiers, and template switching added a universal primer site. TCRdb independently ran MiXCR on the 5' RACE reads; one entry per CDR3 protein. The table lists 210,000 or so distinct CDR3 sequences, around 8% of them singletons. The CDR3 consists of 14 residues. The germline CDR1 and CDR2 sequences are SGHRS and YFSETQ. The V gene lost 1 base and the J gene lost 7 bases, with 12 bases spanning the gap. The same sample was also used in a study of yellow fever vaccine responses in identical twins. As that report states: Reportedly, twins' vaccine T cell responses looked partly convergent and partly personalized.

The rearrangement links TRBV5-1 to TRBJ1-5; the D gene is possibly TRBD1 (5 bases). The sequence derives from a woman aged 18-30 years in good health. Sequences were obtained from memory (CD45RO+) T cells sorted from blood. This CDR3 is CASSLWGGDQPQHF. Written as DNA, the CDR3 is TGCGCCAGCAGCTTGTGGGGAGGGGACCAGCCCCAGCATTTT.